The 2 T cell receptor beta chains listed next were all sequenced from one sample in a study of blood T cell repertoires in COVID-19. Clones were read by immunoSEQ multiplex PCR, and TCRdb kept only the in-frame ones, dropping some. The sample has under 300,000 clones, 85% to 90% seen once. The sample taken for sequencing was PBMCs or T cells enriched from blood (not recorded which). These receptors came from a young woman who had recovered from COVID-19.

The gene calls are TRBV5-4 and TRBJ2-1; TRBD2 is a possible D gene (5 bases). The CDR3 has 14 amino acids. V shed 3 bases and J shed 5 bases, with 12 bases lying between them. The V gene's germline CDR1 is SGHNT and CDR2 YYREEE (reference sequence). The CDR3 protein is CASSSMFGDNEQFF. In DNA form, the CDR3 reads TGTGCCAGCAGCTCAATGTTCGGGGACAATGAGCAGTTCTTC.

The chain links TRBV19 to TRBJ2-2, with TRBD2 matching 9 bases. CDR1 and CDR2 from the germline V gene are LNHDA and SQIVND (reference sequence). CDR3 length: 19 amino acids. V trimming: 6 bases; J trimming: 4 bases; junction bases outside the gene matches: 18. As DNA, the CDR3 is TGTGCCAGTAGCCCAGGGGGACTAGCAGGGGTTTCGGGCACCGGGGAGCTGTTTTTT. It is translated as CASSPGGLAGVSGTGELFF.